This TCR delta chain was identified during a study of γδ T cells in repeated Plasmodium falciparum infection. About the research overall: Malaria-naive adults were infected with P. falciparum NF54 four times over roughly 640 days. Timepoints: baseline, immediately before selected infections, and 21 days after every infection. Malian samples came from no-transmission periods or across acute febrile malaria episodes. Whole-study findings and limits: Vdelta2-negative gammadelta repertoires appeared less diverse and less shared in Malian than Australian children.

Germline CDR1 TSWWSYY, CDR2 QGS. The CDR3 has 13 amino acids. The V and J ends lost 4 bases and 4 bases respectively, with 13 bases between them. This clone was observed a handful of times. Its antigen is not known. For this DNA, TCRdb reports the protein of a much larger clone, which diverges at residue 9, most likely from a read error; the protein presented here is translated directly from the DNA. Bulk repertoires came from Vgamma9/Vdelta2+ or Vdelta2-negative gammadelta T cells flow-sorted from PBMC. TCRdb redid the clone calls on the multiplex PCR reads with CATT. The table has 75,000 to 95,000 delta-chain clones, roughly 0.9% seen once.

The chain uses TRDV1 and TRDJ4; D may be TRDD2 (5 bases). The J gene, left out of TCRdb, was set here by checking the DNA against germline. Material for sequencing was gamma-delta T cells from blood. This clonotype was obtained from a pool of human donors (malaria-infected and uninfected, not separated). This CDR3 is CALGALLRVPLIF. The CDR3 nucleotides are TGTGCTCTTGGGGCCCTACTTCGTGTACCCCTGATCTTT.